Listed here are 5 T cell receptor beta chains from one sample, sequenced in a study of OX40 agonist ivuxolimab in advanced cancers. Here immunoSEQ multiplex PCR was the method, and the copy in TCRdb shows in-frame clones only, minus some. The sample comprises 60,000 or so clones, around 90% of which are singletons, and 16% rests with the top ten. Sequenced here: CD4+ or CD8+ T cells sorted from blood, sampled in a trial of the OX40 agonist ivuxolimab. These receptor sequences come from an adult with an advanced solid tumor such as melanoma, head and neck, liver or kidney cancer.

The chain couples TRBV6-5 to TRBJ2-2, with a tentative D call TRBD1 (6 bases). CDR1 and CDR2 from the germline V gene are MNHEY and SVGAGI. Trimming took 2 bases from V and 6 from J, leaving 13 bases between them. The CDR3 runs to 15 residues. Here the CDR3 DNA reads TGTGCCAGCAGTTACCGAAGATCAGGGGCCGGGGAGCTGTTTTTT. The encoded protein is CASSYRRSGAGELFF.

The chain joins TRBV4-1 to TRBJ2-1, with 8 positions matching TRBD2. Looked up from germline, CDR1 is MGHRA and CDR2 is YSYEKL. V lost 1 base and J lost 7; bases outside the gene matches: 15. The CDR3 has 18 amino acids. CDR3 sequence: CASSQGMGGRFLSNEQFF. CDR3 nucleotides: TGCGCCAGCAGCCAAGGCATGGGCGGGAGGTTTTTGTCAAATGAGCAGTTCTTC.

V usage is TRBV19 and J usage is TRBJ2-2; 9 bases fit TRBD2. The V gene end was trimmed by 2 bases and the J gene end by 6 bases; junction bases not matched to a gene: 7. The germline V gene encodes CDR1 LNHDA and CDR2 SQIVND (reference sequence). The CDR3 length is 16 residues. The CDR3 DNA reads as TGTGCCAGTAGTATACTAGCGGGATCCACGGCCGGGGAGCTGTTTTTT. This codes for CASSILAGSTAGELFF.

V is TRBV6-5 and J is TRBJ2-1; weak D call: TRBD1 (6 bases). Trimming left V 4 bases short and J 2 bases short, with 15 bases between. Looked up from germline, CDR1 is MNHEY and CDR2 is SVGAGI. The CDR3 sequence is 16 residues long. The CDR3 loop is CASSSHRTDTYNEQFF. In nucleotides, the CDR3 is TGTGCCAGCAGTTCCCATCGGACAGACACCTACAATGAGCAGTTCTTC.

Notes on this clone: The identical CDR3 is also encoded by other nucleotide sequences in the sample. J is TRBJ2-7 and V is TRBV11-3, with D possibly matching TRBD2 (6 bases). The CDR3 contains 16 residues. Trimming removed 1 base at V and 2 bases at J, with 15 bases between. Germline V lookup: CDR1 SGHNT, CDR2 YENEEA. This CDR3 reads CASSLGGSGVPYEQYF. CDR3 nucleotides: TGTGCCAGCAGCTTAGGAGGTAGCGGAGTCCCCTACGAGCAGTACTTC.